This T cell receptor (beta chain) was retrieved from a study of shared clonotypes between healthy human individuals. Sequencing used immunoSEQ multiplex PCR; TCRdb keeps in-frame clones, though not all of them. The repertoire holds about 1 million clones, with around 74% as singletons. This clone was observed at least ten times. The CDR3 consists of 14 residues. V was cut by 5 bases and J by 0 bases, with 10 bases left in between. Germline CDR1 and CDR2: SGHTA and FQGNSA. The gene calls are TRBV7-2 and TRBJ1-2, with D uncertain. The clonotype comes from a man between 18 and 29 years old in good health. The sequenced sample consisted of memory CD4+ T cells sorted from blood. Subset: CD45RA-negative fraction. DNA of the CDR3: TGTGCCAGCAGCCTCGGGCCCACTAACTATGGCTACACCTTC. This gives the protein CASSLGPTNYGYTF.